Below are 25 T cell receptor beta chains sequenced from a single sample in a study of CD8 T cells in ankylosing spondylitis. General study results and limits: Typical of ankylosing spondylitis blood, it appeared, was a TCR beta motif of eight highly homologous variants.

The antigens these receptors bind are not known. TCRdb called the 5' RACE reads again in MiXCR, with one record for every CDR3 protein. The sample yields under 950,000 distinct CDR3 sequences, 15% to 20% seen once. The sample consisted of blood, either unsorted or a sorted T cell fraction (not recorded which). All receptors come from a male donor with ankylosing spondylitis.

This clonotype was counted ten times or more. The chain couples TRBV12-3 or TRBV12-4 to TRBJ2-3; D tentatively fits TRBD1 or TRBD2 (6 bases each). Trimming removed 7 bases from V and 0 bases from J, with 17 bases in between. This CDR3 contains 16 residues. The CDR3 protein is CASIPTGASSTDTQYF. DNA for the CDR3: TGTGCCAGCATTCCTACGGGGGCTTCTAGCACAGATACGCAGTATTTT.

The J gene is TRBJ1-2, the V gene TRBV12-3 or TRBV12-4; maybe TRBD1 (5 bases). The CDR3 is 19 amino acids. V was clipped by 3 bases and J by 1 base, with 24 bases between them. CDR3 sequence reads: CASSFSGMRGSSYNYGYTF. CDR3 nucleotide sequence: TGTGCCAGCAGTTTCTCGGGCATGAGGGGTAGTAGTTATAACTATGGCTACACCTTC.

This chain joins TRBV2 and TRBJ2-5; 7 bases align to TRBD2. Germline values: CDR1 SNHLY, CDR2 FYNNEI. J gave up 3 bases and V 10 bases, and 8 bases lay outside the gene matches. This CDR3 has 13 residues. The CDR3 sequence: CAISTSVEETQYF. CDR3 DNA: TGTGCCATCTCAACTAGCGTCGAAGAGACCCAGTACTTC.

There are a few counts of this clonotype. Here the CDR3 reads CSARDLASGGSWNEQFF. The CDR3 bases are TGCAGTGCTAGAGATTTGGCTAGCGGGGGCTCTTGGAATGAGCAGTTCTTC. The V and J genes are TRBV20-1 and TRBJ2-1; 10 bases agree with TRBD2. This CDR3 is built from 17 residues. The V gene's germline CDR1 is DFQATT and CDR2 SNEGSKA (reference sequence). J lost 7 bases, V lost 0 bases, and 12 bases had no gene match.

This clonotype has more than one count but fewer than ten. The chain joins TRBV2 to TRBJ2-3; the match to TRBD1 covers 7 bases. J gave up 2 bases and V 3 bases, and 8 bases lay outside the gene matches. The CDR3 length is 16 residues. Germline V gene sequence: CDR1 SNHLY, CDR2 FYNNEI. The CDR3 loop is CASSDGGRGFTDTQYF. The CDR3 DNA reads TGTGCCAGCAGTGATGGTGGCAGGGGGTTCACAGATACGCAGTATTTT.

This sequence joins TRBV12-3 or TRBV12-4 and TRBJ1-2; a possible D gene is TRBD1 (6 bases). The CDR3 runs to 13 residues. Trimming took off 7 bases at V and 3 bases at J, with 12 bases between the two ends. CDR3 DNA sequence: TGTGCCAGCACCCTCAGGGGTGACTATGGCTACACCTTC. It translates to CASTLRGDYGYTF.

About this clonotype itself: The CDR3 does not close with the conserved phenylalanine or tryptophan, likely indicating a read error. The chain recombines TRBV18 with TRBJ1-1; D unresolved. V was pared by 2 bases and J by 1 base, with 8 bases between. CDR3 length: 14 amino acids. Germline CDR1 is KGHSH and CDR2 is LQKENI. CDR3 sequence: CASSPLGKNTEAFL. CDR3 nucleotide sequence: TGTGCCAGCTCACCATTAGGGAAGAACACTGAAGCTTTCCTT.

This clonotype was recorded many times. The chain links TRBV20-1 to TRBJ1-1; unclear D gene. The CDR3 length is 12 residues. V was trimmed by 7 bases and J by 4 bases, leaving 13 bases between them. CDR1 and CDR2 (germline): DFQATT, SNEGSKA (reference sequence). In nucleotides, the CDR3 is TGCAGTGTCACGAAGGGTCCCACTGAAGCTTTCTTT. This gives the protein CSVTKGPTEAFF.

This clonotype has a count of ten or more. The gene calls are TRBV7-9 and TRBJ1-6, with D possibly TRBD1 on 5 matching bases. V lost 5 bases to trimming and J lost 13 bases, with 18 bases between them. The germline V gene encodes CDR1 SEHNR and CDR2 FQNEAQ (reference sequence). The CDR3 consists of 14 residues. CDR3 DNA: TGTGCCAGCAGCGCGGCCACCAGGGAAGCTCCCCTCCACTTT. Its translation is CASSAATREAPLHF.

Of note for this clonotype: At one of its ends the junction is not consistent with the germline gene, which may arise from a read error. V usage is TRBV5-1 and J usage is TRBJ1-6; D perhaps matches TRBD1 (5 bases). Germline V gives CDR1 SGHRS, CDR2 YFSETQ. The CDR3 covers 15 residues. The CDR3 reads CASSLEAGLNSPLHF. The CDR3 nucleotides are TGCGCCAGCAGCTTGGAGGCAGGGTTAAACTCACCCCTCCATTTT.

J is TRBJ2-5 and V is TRBV29-1; 9 nucleotides match TRBD2. V dropped 4 bases and J dropped 2; count of bases not matched to a gene: 5. This CDR3 has 14 amino acids. In germline, CDR1 is SQVTM, CDR2 ANQGSEA. The CDR3 DNA sequence: TGCAGCGTTGGTGGCGGGAGGGTACAAGAGACCCAGTACTTC. Amino acid sequence: CSVGGGRVQETQYF.

There are a few counts of this clonotype. The rearrangement links TRBV20-1 to TRBJ2-6; 9 bases fit TRBD1. Looked up from germline, CDR1 is DFQATT and CDR2 is SNEGSKA (reference sequence). CDR3 length: 17 residues. Trimming removed 5 bases from V and 4 bases from J; junction bases left unmatched: 12. The CDR3 DNA sequence: TGCAGTGCTTCCGATACAGGGGGCGCGGGAGGGGCCAACGTCCTGACTTTC. The encoded protein is CSASDTGGAGGANVLTF.

The chain has TRBV7-3 and TRBJ2-1; the D gene is possibly TRBD2 (6 bases). The V gene's germline CDR1 is SGHTA and CDR2 FQGTGA. The CDR3 contains 18 residues. V lost 0 bases and J lost 8, with 23 bases in between. The CDR3 coding sequence is TGTGCCAGCAGCTTAACGTTTGATCGGGTCGGGAGTAGGGATGAGCAGTTCTTC. This translates into CASSLTFDRVGSRDEQFF. Based on the CDR3 plus reference TRBV7-3 and TRBJ2-1, the full variable domain is GAGVSQTPSNKVTEKGKYVELRCDPISGHTALYWYRQSLGQGPEFLIYFQGTGAADDSGLPNDRFFAVRPEGSVSTLKIQRTERGDSAVYLCASSLTFDRVGSRDEQFFGPGTRLTVL.

The sample holds a few counts of this clonotype. V usage is TRBV20-1 and J usage is TRBJ1-1; perhaps TRBD1 as D (6 bases). V lost 0 bases, J lost 4 bases, and 9 bases lay in between. CDR1 and CDR2 from the germline V gene are DFQATT and SNEGSKA (reference sequence). CDR3 length equals 13 residues. The CDR3 protein is CSARDGGGTEAFF. In DNA, the CDR3 is TGCAGTGCTAGAGATGGAGGGGGCACTGAAGCTTTCTTT.

This clonotype has only a few counts. CDR3 amino acids: CASSVASSTGRLGYGYTF. The CDR3 DNA reads as TGTGCCAGCAGCGTAGCCTCTTCGACAGGGCGTCTAGGCTATGGCTACACCTTC. The J gene is TRBJ1-2, the V gene TRBV9, with 7 nucleotides matching TRBD1. The ends lost 0 bases at V and 4 bases at J; junction bases unmatched: 15. Germline-derived CDR1 and CDR2 are SGDLS and YYNGEE. The CDR3 is made up of 18 amino acids.

The chain has TRBV4-3 and TRBJ2-7, with 8 bases identical to TRBD1. This CDR3 has 14 residues. Losses at the gene ends were 2 bases for V and 5 bases for J; bases not matched to a gene: 5. Germline V lookup: CDR1 LGHNA, CDR2 YSLEER. In DNA, the CDR3 is TGCGCCAGCAGCCAAAGGACAGGGTACAACGAGCAGTACTTC. Translated, it gives CASSQRTGYNEQYF.

The chain couples TRBV7-9 to TRBJ2-1; unclear D gene. Trimming removed 2 bases from V and 7 bases from J, with 6 bases in between. The CDR3 has 12 amino acids. Germline-derived CDR1 and CDR2 are SEHNR and FQNEAQ (reference sequence). The CDR3 DNA is TGTGCCAGCAGCTTAACAGTAAATGAGCAGTTCTTC. Translated, it gives CASSLTVNEQFF.

The chain couples TRBV29-1 to TRBJ2-1, with no clear D. The CDR3 is made up of 12 amino acids. With 7 bases removed from V and 9 bases from J, the gap between germline ends came to 16 bases. The germline V gene encodes CDR1 SQVTM and CDR2 ANQGSEA. The CDR3 bases are TGCAGCGCCCTTCTGTTCTCGGGTGAGCAGTTCTTC. Residues: CSALLFSGEQFF.

This clonotype was detected ten times or more. V usage is TRBV5-1 and J usage is TRBJ1-2; 7 bases agree with TRBD1. Losses at the gene ends were 3 bases for V and 4 bases for J; bases not matched to a gene: 9. This CDR3 comprises 15 residues. In germline, CDR1 is SGHRS, CDR2 YFSETQ. CDR3 DNA sequence: TGCGCCAGCAGCTCTTGGGACAGTGGAACCTATGGCTACACCTTC. Its protein product is CASSSWDSGTYGYTF.

This clonotype appeared a few times. The gene calls are TRBV12-3 or TRBV12-4 and TRBJ2-3; D could derive from TRBD1 or TRBD2 (5 bases each). This CDR3 contains 14 residues. V lost 6 bases, J lost 6 bases, and 16 bases lay in between. The CDR3 nucleotides read TGTGCCAGCAGCGTATTCGGGACCTCCGATACGCAGTATTTT. Protein product: CASSVFGTSDTQYF.

The chain recombines TRBV5-1 with TRBJ1-5; perhaps TRBD1 as D (6 bases). Trimming cost V 0 bases and J 7 bases, with 11 bases left between them. The CDR3 is 14 residues long. Germline loops: CDR1 SGHRS, CDR2 YFSETQ. The CDR3 DNA sequence: TGCGCCAGCAGCTTGGAGGGCAGGGGACAGCCCCAGCATTTT. It specifies CASSLEGRGQPQHF.

The chain couples TRBV7-9 to TRBJ2-4; D is undetermined. Per germline, CDR1 SEHNR and CDR2 FQNEAQ (reference sequence). The CDR3 loop spans 14 amino acids. Trimming took 5 bases from V and 0 from J, leaving 8 bases between them. The CDR3 spells CASSAGLAKNIQYF. Written as DNA, the CDR3 is TGTGCCAGCAGCGCAGGCTTAGCCAAAAACATTCAGTACTTC.

This clonotype was seen repeatedly, ten times or more. J is TRBJ1-1 and V is TRBV12-3 or TRBV12-4; tentative D call: TRBD1 (5 bases). V was shortened by 6 bases and J by 7 bases, with 15 bases between the two germline ends. The CDR3 covers 13 residues. CDR3: CASRPRGPLEAFF. In DNA form, the CDR3 reads TGTGCCAGCAGACCAAGGGGTCCCCTTGAAGCTTTCTTT.

This clonotype was recorded a few times. V and J are TRBV10-3 and TRBJ1-4; 7 nucleotides align to TRBD1. The length of the CDR3 is 15 residues. V lost 3 bases and J lost 4; bases outside the gene matches: 5. Germline V gene sequence: CDR1 ENHRY, CDR2 SYGVKD. The CDR3 DNA is TGTGCCATCAGTGATGGTGGGACAGATAATGAAAAACTGTTTTTT. This sequence encodes CAISDGGTDNEKLFF.

The chain recombines TRBV2 with TRBJ1-1, with 8 bases matching TRBD1. The CDR3 totals 15 residues. The V gene's germline CDR1 is SNHLY and CDR2 FYNNEI. Trimming removed 2 bases from V and 7 bases from J; junction bases left unmatched: 9. CDR3 coding DNA: TGTGCCAGCAGTGAAAGTCGGCAGGGGGCGGGTGAAGCTTTCTTT. It yields the protein CASSESRQGAGEAFF. Full variable domain (rest looked up from reference TRBV2 and TRBJ1-1): EPEVTQTPSHQVTQMGQEVILRCVPISNHLYFYWYRQILGQKVEFLVSFYNNEISEKSEIFDDQFSVERPDGSNFTLKIRSTKLEDSAMYFCASSESRQGAGEAFFGQGTRLTVV.